The rows below give T cell receptor beta chains drawn from one sample of a study of cytomegalovirus exposure and HLA in healthy donors. Using immunoSEQ multiplex PCR, the repertoire was profiled, and TCRdb retains in-frame clones only, with some absent. The sample lists around 120,000 clones, about 78% seen once, with approximately 2.9% in the top ten. The sequencing sample was made of PBMCs. The receptors derive from a human donor in good health. The CDR3 runs from the conserved cysteine through the conserved F or W. The order of the fields is D gene, V gene, clone size, J gene, CDR3 length, CDR3 DNA, CDR3 protein. The D gene is left open where the match is weak. Rows give clone size only sometimes, using once, few, many, or a class for an expanded clone.

>.|TRBV5-1|.|TRBJ1-6|15
TGCGCCAGCAGCTTACGACAGGCGGAAGACTCACCCCTCCACTTT
CASSLRQAEDSPLHF
>TRBD1|TRBV30|.|TRBJ1-1|12
TGTGCCTGGACACAGGGGGGGACTGAAGCTTTCTTT
CAWTQGGTEAFF
>TRBD1|TRBV7-9|few|TRBJ2-5|16
TGTGCCAGCAGCTTAGGTTCGACAGGGGGGGGAGAGACCCAGTACTTC
CASSLGSTGGGETQYF
>TRBD2|TRBV30|.|TRBJ2-7|13
TGTGCCTGGAGTCTCGCGGGAGGGCCGGATCAGTACTTC
CAWSLAGGPDQYF
>TRBD2|TRBV7-2|.|TRBJ2-1|14
TGTGCCAGCAGAATACCGGGACTAGCGTCTGAGCAGTTCTTC
CASRIPGLASEQFF
>.|TRBV6-6|.|TRBJ2-7|12
TGTGCCAGCAGTGCCCTAGTCGGCGAGCAGTACTTC
CASSALVGEQYF
>TRBD1|TRBV11-2|.|TRBJ2-1|14
TGTGCCAGCAGCTTAGCGGGACAGCTCAATGAGCAGTTCTTC
CASSLAGQLNEQFF
>.|TRBV6-6|.|TRBJ1-1|14
TGTGCCAGCAGGGTACGGAGGGAGAACACTGAAGCTTTCTTT
CASRVRRENTEAFF
>TRBD1|TRBV5-5|once|TRBJ1-5|16
TGTGCCAGCAGCCCAGAGACAGGGGACAGCAATCAGCCCCAGCATTTT
CASSPETGDSNQPQHF
>.|TRBV6-6|.|TRBJ2-7|11
TGTGCCAGCTCCAGAATTGGTGAGCAGTACTTC
CASSRIGEQYF
>TRBD1|TRBV5-1|.|TRBJ2-7|15
TGCGCCAGCAGCCACAGACAGGGCTCCCATGTCGAGCAGTACTTC
CASSHRQGSHVEQYF
>TRBD1|TRBV29-1|.|TRBJ1-2|15
TGCAGCGTCCCAAGGGGGACAGGCGCCCCCGTCGGCTACACCTTC
CSVPRGTGAPVGYTF
>TRBD1|TRBV6-1|.|TRBJ1-5|15
TGTGCCAGCAGTGAAGAGGACAGGGGGACGGCGGCCCAGCATTTT
CASSEEDRGTAAQHF
>TRBD2|TRBV9|few|TRBJ2-3|14
TGTGCCAGCAGCGTAGTTGACGGGGGGGTCACGCAGTATTTT
CASSVVDGGVTQYF
>.|TRBV11-3|.|TRBJ2-7|14
TGTGCCAGCAGCTTAGCAGGGAATAACTACGAGCAGTACTTC
CASSLAGNNYEQYF
>.|TRBV28|few|TRBJ2-7|14
TGTGCCAGCAGTTTATCCCCAGGAAACTACGAGCAGTACTTC
CASSLSPGNYEQYF
>.|TRBV27|.|TRBJ2-7|14
TGTGCCAGCAGCCTAGGACGGGGCTCCTACGAGCAGTACTTC
CASSLGRGSYEQYF
>.|TRBV28|few|TRBJ2-7|13
TGTGCCAGCAGTCCCACCCAACAAGACGAGCAGTACTTC
CASSPTQQDEQYF
>.|TRBV7-3|.|TRBJ2-3|13
TGTGCCAGCAGCTCAGGGAGGTTCGCTACGCAGTATTTT
CASSSGRFATQYF
>.|TRBV9|.|TRBJ2-3|20
TGTGCCAGCAGCGTAGCTGGGGGGGGAACTCGGGGGGCGAGCACAGATACGCAGTATTTT
CASSVAGGGTRGASTDTQYF
>.|TRBV6-1|.|TRBJ1-6|15
TGTGCCAGCAGTAGTACCAGGGGCGGGAATTCACCCCTCCACTTT
CASSSTRGGNSPLHF
>TRBD1|TRBV5-1|.|TRBJ1-2|15
TGCGCCAGCAGCCCCGGACAGGGGGCGCGATATGGCTACACCTTC
CASSPGQGARYGYTF
>.|TRBV27|.|TRBJ2-1|15
TGTGCCAGCAGTTCCGCAGACAGGCCTTCAGATGAGCAGTTCTTC
CASSSADRPSDEQFF
>TRBD2|TRBV9|.|TRBJ2-2|16
TGTGCCAGCAGCGTAGATAAGGCGGGAGGCAGTGGGGAGCTGTTTTTT
CASSVDKAGGSGELFF
>.|TRBV5-6|.|TRBJ2-2|16
TGTGCCAGCAGCTTGCCCCAGTGGGGAGACACCGGGGAGCTGTTTTTT
CASSLPQWGDTGELFF
>TRBD1|TRBV18|.|TRBJ1-3|16
TGTGCCAGCTCACCGCTCGGACAGGGGGCTGGAAACACCATATATTTT
CASSPLGQGAGNTIYF
>.|TRBV2|.|TRBJ2-7|15
TGTGCCAGCAAAGGCAGGGGAGGGACGTCCAACGAGCAGTACTTC
CASKGRGGTSNEQYF
>TRBD2|TRBV5-6|.|TRBJ2-1|14
TGTGCCAGCAGAGCTGCGCGGGGGGCCTATGAGCAGTTCTTC
CASRAARGAYEQFF
>.|TRBV6-1|few|TRBJ1-4|16
TGTGCCAGCAGTGAATATGTGAGTGCAACTAATGAAAAACTGTTTTTT
CASSEYVSATNEKLFF
>.|TRBV10-3|.|TRBJ2-3|15
TGTGCCATCAGTGAGTCGCAGGGGTACACAGATACGCAGTATTTT
CAISESQGYTDTQYF
>TRBD1|TRBV7-6|.|TRBJ1-2|17
TGTGCCAGCAGCTTAGGCCCGGGACAGGGAGCTAACTATGGCTACACCTTC
CASSLGPGQGANYGYTF
>TRBD1|TRBV7-3|few|TRBJ1-1|14
TGTGCCAGCAGCTTCCAACAGGGGAGCACTGAAGCTTTCTTT
CASSFQQGSTEAFF
>TRBD2|TRBV30|.|TRBJ2-7|13
TGTGCCTGGAGCGGAGGGAGGGAGTACGAGCAGTACTTC
CAWSGGREYEQYF
>.|TRBV16|few|TRBJ2-2|16
TGTGCCAGCAGCCAATCGGGGCCCCGCCGTACCGGGGAGCTGTTTTTT
CASSQSGPRRTGELFF
>.|TRBV28|.|TRBJ2-7|16
TGTGCCAGCAGTTTCACAGGCCATTCTAGCTCCTACGAGCAGTACTTC
CASSFTGHSSSYEQYF
>TRBD1|TRBV28|few|TRBJ1-5|18
TGTGCCAGCAGTTTTGGGGGGACAGGGGGCGTTAGCAATCAGCCCCAGCATTTT
CASSFGGTGGVSNQPQHF
>TRBD2|TRBV4-2|.|TRBJ2-7|17
TGTGCCAGCAGCCAAGCCCTCGGGGGGGAGGGCCTGTACGAGCAGTACTTC
CASSQALGGEGLYEQYF